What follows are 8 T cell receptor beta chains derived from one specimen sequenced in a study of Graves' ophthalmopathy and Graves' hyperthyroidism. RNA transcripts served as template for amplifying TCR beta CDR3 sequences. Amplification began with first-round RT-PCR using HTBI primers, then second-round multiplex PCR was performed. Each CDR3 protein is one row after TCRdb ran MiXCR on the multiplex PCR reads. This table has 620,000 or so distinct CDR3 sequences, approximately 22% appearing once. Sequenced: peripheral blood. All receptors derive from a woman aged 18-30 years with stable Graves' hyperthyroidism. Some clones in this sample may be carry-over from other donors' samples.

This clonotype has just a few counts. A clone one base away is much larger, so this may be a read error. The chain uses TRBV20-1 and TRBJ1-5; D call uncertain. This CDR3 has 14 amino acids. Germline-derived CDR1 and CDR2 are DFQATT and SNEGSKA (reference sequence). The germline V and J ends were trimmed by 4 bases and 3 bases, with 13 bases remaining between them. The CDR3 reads CSATSGSNNQPQHF. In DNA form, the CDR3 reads TGCAGTGCTACTTCAGGATCGAACAATCAGCCCCAGCATTTT.

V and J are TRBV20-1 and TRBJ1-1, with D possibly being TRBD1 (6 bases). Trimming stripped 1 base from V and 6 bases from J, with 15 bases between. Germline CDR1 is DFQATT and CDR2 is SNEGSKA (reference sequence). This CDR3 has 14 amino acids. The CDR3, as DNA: TGCAGTGCTAGAGCGTTAGGGGGTAGGGCTGAAGCTTTCTTT. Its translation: CSARALGGRAEAFF.

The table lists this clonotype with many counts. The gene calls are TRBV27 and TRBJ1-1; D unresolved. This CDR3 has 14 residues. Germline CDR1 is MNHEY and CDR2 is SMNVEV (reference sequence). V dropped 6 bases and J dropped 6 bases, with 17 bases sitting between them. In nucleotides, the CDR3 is TGTGCCAGCAGCTCCAGACACTTGAGGGCTGAAGCTTTCTTT. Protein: CASSSRHLRAEAFF.

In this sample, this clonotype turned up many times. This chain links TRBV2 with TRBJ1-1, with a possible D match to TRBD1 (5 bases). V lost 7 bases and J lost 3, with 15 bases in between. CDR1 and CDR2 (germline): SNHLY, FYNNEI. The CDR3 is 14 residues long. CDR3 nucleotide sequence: TGTGCCAGCATCCCCCGACAGCCGCACACTGAAGCTTTCTTT. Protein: CASIPRQPHTEAFF.

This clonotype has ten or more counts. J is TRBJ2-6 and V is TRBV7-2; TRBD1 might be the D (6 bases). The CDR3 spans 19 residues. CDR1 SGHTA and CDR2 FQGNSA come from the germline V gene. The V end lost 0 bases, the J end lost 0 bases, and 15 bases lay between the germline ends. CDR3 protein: CASSLATGPKSSGANVLTF. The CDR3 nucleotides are TGTGCCAGCAGCTTAGCTACAGGGCCGAAGAGCTCTGGGGCCAACGTCCTGACTTTC.

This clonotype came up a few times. CDR3 in amino acids: CASSLGSLVGKETQYF. The CDR3 region has the DNA TGTGCCAGCAGCCTGGGTTCATTGGTAGGGAAAGAGACCCAGTACTTC. The chain joins TRBV4-2 to TRBJ2-5; D gene unclear. Germline-derived CDR1 and CDR2 are LGHNA and YNFKEQ. The CDR3 spans 16 residues. V lost 4 bases, J lost 3 bases, and 18 bases lay in between.

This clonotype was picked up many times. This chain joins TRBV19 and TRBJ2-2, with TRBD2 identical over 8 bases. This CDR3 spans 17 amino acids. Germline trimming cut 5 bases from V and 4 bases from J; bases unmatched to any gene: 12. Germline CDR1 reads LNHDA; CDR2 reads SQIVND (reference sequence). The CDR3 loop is CASSDVGPSGLTGELFF. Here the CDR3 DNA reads TGTGCCAGTAGTGATGTGGGGCCTAGCGGGCTCACCGGGGAGCTGTTTTTT.

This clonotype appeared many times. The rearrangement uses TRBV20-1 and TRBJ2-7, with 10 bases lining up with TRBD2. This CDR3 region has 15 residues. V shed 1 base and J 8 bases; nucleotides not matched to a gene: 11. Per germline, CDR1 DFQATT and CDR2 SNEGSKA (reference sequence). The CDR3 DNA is TGCAGTGCTAGAGGCCTGGGGCTAGCGGGAGTCCAGCAGTACTTC. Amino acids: CSARGLGLAGVQQYF.